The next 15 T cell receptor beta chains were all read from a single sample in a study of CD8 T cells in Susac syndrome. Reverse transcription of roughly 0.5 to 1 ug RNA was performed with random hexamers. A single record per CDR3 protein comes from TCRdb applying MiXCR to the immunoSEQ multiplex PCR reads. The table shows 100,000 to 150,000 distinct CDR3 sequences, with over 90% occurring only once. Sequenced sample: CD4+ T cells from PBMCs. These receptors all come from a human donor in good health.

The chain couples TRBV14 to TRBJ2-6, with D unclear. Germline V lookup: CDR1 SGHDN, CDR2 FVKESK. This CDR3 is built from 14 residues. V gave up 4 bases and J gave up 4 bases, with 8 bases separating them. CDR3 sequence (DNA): TGTGCCAGCAGCCTCCTGATCGGGGCCAACGTCCTGACTTTC. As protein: CASSLLIGANVLTF.

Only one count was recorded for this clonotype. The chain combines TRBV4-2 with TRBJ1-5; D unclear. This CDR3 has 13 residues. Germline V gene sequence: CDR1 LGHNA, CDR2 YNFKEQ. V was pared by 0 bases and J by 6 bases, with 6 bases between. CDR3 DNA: TGTGCCAGCAGCCAAGACGTCGGTCAGCCCCAGCATTTT. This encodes CASSQDVGQPQHF.

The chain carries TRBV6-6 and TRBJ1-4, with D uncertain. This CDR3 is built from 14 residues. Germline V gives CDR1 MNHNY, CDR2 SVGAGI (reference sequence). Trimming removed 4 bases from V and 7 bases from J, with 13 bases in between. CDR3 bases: TGTGCCAGCAGTTCCCATTTCGAAGGTGAAAAACTGTTTTTT. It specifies CASSSHFEGEKLFF.

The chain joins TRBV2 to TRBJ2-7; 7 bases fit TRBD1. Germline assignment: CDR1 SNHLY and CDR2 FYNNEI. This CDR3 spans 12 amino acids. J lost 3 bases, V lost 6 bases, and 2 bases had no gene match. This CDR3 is CASRDRSYEQYF. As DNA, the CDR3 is TGTGCCAGCAGGGACAGGAGCTACGAGCAGTACTTC.

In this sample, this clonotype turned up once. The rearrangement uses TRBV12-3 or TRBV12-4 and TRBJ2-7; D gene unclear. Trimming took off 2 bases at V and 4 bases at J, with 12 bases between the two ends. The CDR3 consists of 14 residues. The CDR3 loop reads CASSLTRLFYEQYF. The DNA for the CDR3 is TGTGCCAGCAGTTTAACAAGGCTTTTTTACGAGCAGTACTTC.

CDR3 bases: TGTGCCAGCACCTTTCCGAGGGTTGGCTATGGCTACACCTTC. Translated, it gives CASTFPRVGYGYTF. The V gene is TRBV6-6, the J gene TRBJ1-2; the D is unclear. This CDR3 spans 14 amino acids. The ends were cut back, 7 bases at V and 4 bases at J, with 16 bases in the middle. Germline CDR1 is MNHNY and CDR2 is SVGAGI (reference sequence).

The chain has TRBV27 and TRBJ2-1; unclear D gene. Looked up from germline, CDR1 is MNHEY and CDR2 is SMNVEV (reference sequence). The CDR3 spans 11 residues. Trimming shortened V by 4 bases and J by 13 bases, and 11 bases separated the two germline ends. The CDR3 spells CASSSRVEQFF. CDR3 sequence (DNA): TGTGCCAGCAGTTCCCGGGTCGAACAGTTCTTC.

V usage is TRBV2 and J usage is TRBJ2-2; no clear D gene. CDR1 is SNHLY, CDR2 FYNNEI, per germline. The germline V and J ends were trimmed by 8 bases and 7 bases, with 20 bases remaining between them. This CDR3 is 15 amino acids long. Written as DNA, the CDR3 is TGTGCCAGCTCACCTTCTGCGGCGAAAGGCGGGGAGCTGTTTTTT. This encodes CASSPSAAKGGELFF.

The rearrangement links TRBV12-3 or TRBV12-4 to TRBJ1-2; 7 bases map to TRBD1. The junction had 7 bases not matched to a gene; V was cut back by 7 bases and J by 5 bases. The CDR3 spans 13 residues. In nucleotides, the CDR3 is TGTGCCAGCACCCTGGACAGGAAGTATGGCTACACCTTC. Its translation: CASTLDRKYGYTF.

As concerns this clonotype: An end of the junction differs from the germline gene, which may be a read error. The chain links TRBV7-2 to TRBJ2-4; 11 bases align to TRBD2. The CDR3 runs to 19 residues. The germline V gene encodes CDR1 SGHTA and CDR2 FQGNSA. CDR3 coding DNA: TGTGCCAGCAGCTCCCGACTAGCGGGAACCGGGGGGGCAAAAACCATTCAGTACTTC. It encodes CASSSRLAGTGGAKTIQYF.

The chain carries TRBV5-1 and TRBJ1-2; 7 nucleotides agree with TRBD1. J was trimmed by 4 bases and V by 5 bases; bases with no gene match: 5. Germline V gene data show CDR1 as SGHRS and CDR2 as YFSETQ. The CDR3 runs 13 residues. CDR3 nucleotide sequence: TGCGCCAGCAGTTTATCAGGGGGCTATGGCTACACCTTC. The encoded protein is CASSLSGGYGYTF.

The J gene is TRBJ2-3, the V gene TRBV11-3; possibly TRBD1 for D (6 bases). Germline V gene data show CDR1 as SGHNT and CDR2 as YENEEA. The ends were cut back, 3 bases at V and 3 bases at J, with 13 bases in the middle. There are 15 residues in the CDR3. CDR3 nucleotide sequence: TGTGCCAGCAGCTTTGGCGTCAGGGGTACAGATACGCAGTATTTT. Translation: CASSFGVRGTDTQYF.

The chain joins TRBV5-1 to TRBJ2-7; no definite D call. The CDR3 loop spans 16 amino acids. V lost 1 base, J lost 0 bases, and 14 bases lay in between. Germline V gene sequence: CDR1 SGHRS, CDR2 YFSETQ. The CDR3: CASSLFGRQSSYEQYF. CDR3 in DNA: TGCGCCAGCAGCTTGTTCGGTCGCCAGAGCTCCTACGAGCAGTACTTC.

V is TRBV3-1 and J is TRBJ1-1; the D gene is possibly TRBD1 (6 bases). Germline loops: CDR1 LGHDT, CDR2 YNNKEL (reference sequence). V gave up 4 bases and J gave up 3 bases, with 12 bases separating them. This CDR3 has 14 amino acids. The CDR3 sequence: CASSPGPGDTEAFF. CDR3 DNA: TGTGCCAGCAGCCCGGGACCAGGGGACACTGAAGCTTTCTTT. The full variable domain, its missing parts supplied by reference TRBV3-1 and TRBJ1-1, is DTAVSQTPKYLVTQMGNDKSIKCEQNLGHDTMYWYKQDSKKFLKIMFSYNNKELIINETVPNRFSPKSPDKAHLNLHINSLELGDSAVYFCASSPGPGDTEAFFGQGTRLTVV.

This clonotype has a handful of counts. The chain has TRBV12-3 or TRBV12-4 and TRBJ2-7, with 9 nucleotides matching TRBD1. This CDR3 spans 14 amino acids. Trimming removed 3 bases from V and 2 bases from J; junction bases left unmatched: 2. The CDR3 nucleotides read TGTGCCAGCAGTTTGGGACAGGGAACCTACGAGCAGTACTTC. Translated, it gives CASSLGQGTYEQYF.